These 32 T cell receptor beta chains were all obtained from the same sample, sequenced in a study of T cell repertoires in cytomegalovirus infection. MiXCR, run by TCRdb on the reads, gives a single entry per CDR3 protein. The table records approximately 910,000 distinct CDR3 sequences, 30% to 40% of them present only once. These receptors lack a known antigen. Here the sequenced sample was cultured CD8+ T cells from PBMCs, taken from culture after CMV antigen stimulation. These receptors all stem from a human donor in good health (CMV status not recorded). Some clones in this sample may be carry-over from other donors' samples.

This clonotype was detected only a few times. The chain carries TRBV25-1 and TRBJ1-6, with D unclear. CDR3 length equals 15 residues. The germline gives CDR1 MGHDK, CDR2 SYGVNS. The V end lost 1 base, the J end lost 0 bases, and 4 bases lay between the germline ends. CDR3 protein: CASSEFASYNSPLHF. In DNA form, the CDR3 reads TGTGCCAGCAGTGAATTTGCCTCCTATAATTCACCCCTCCACTTT.

The chain employs TRBV7-9 and TRBJ2-1, with no clear D. CDR1 is SEHNR and CDR2 is FQNEAQ in the germline V gene (reference sequence). The V gene lost 4 bases and the J gene lost 0 bases, with 10 bases spanning the gap. This CDR3 contains 15 residues. The CDR3 sequence is CASSSRPSSYNEQFF. The CDR3 nucleotides read TGTGCCAGCAGCTCAAGGCCCAGCTCCTACAATGAGCAGTTCTTC.

This clonotype was seen a few times. This sequence joins TRBV7-6 and TRBJ2-7; D possibly uses TRBD1 or TRBD2 (5 bases each). The CDR3 runs to 14 residues. Germline V gives CDR1 SGHVS, CDR2 FNYEAQ. The germline V and J ends were trimmed by 1 base and 5 bases, with 12 bases remaining between them. The CDR3 nucleotides are TGTGCCAGCAGCTTAGGAAGTTGGGGGAACGAGCAGTACTTC. As protein: CASSLGSWGNEQYF.

This clonotype appeared a few times. This CDR3 is CASSIEGRAGYTF. The CDR3 DNA is TGTGCCAGCAGTATAGAAGGGAGAGCTGGCTACACCTTC. The chain links TRBV5-6 to TRBJ1-2; no reliable D call. The V gene's germline CDR1 is SGHDT and CDR2 YYEEEE. There are 13 residues in the CDR3. V lost 5 bases and J lost 7, with 15 bases in between.

V usage is TRBV4-2 and J usage is TRBJ2-3; no clear D gene. Trimming took off 2 bases at V and 3 bases at J, with 15 bases between the two ends. Germline CDR1 reads LGHNA; CDR2 reads YNFKEQ. CDR3 length: 16 residues. CDR3 nucleotides: TGTGCCAGCAGCCAACTTGACCTAGTATTAACAGATACGCAGTATTTT. Translating gives CASSQLDLVLTDTQYF.

The rearrangement links TRBV2 to TRBJ2-2; the match to TRBD1 covers 8 bases. The CDR3 is 12 residues long. V was pared by 10 bases and J by 5 bases, with 3 bases of the junction left unmatched. Germline V gives CDR1 SNHLY, CDR2 FYNNEI. CDR3 sequence (DNA): TGTGCCACGACAGGGGATACCGGGGAGCTGTTTTTT. Its protein is CATTGDTGELFF.

This clonotype was detected a few times. A much larger clone sits a single nucleotide away, making a read error possible. The V and J genes are TRBV9 and TRBJ2-2; no clear D gene. The germline V gene encodes CDR1 SGDLS and CDR2 YYNGEE. This CDR3 spans 11 amino acids. The ends were cut back, 4 bases at V and 7 bases at J, with 5 bases in the middle. The CDR3 DNA is TGTGCCAGCAGCCCCAACGGGGAGCTGTTTTTT. Residues: CASSPNGELFF. Complete variable domain (other parts from reference TRBV9 and TRBJ2-2): DSGVTQTPKHLITATGQRVTLRCSPRSGDLSVYWYQQSLDQGLQFLIQYYNGEERAKGNILERFSAQQFPDLHSELNLSSLELGDSALYFCASSPNGELFFGEGSRLTVL.

Regarding this clonotype: This may stem from a read error, because a much larger clone lies one nucleotide away. The conserved phenylalanine or tryptophan normally closing the CDR3 is absent here, so this likely arose from a read error. The genes are TRBV7-9 and TRBJ1-1; D not certain. The CDR3 length is 13 residues. The germline V gene encodes CDR1 SEHNR and CDR2 FQNEAQ (reference sequence). V lost 1 base and J lost 5, with 8 bases in between. CDR3 region: CASSLGGWTEAFY. CDR3 DNA sequence: TGTGCCAGCAGCTTAGGAGGGTGGACTGAAGCTTTCTAT.

This clonotype has only a few counts. The J gene is TRBJ2-1, the V gene TRBV7-9, with a weak D call TRBD2 (5 bases). V dropped 5 bases and J dropped 8 bases, with 19 bases sitting between them. Germline CDR1 and CDR2: SEHNR and FQNEAQ (reference sequence). This CDR3 spans 15 amino acids. The CDR3 bases are TGTGCCAGCAGCAAAATGGACGGACCGAGGGATGAGCAGTTCTTC. Protein sequence: CASSKMDGPRDEQFF.

This clonotype was observed a handful of times. The chain recombines TRBV5-5 with TRBJ1-2; no clear D. There are 13 residues in the CDR3. Germline V lookup: CDR1 SGHKS, CDR2 YYEKEE (reference sequence). The V end lost 3 bases, the J end lost 0 bases, and 6 bases lay between the germline ends. In nucleotides, the CDR3 is TGTGCCAGCAGCTCATCAGCTAACTATGGCTACACCTTC. This sequence encodes CASSSSANYGYTF.

This sequence joins TRBV9 and TRBJ2-3, with D possibly matching TRBD2 (6 bases). From germline, CDR1 is SGDLS and CDR2 YYNGEE. The CDR3 length is 16 residues. The germline V and J ends were trimmed by 2 bases and 4 bases, with 17 bases remaining between them. The chain's CDR3 is CASSVAGSGFSDTQYF. CDR3 coding DNA: TGTGCCAGCAGCGTGGCCGGGAGTGGGTTTTCAGATACGCAGTATTTT.

Comments on this clonotype: With a much larger clone just one base away, this may be a read error. V is TRBV7-2 and J is TRBJ1-1; possibly TRBD1 for D (5 bases). The CDR3 contains 16 residues. Germline V gives CDR1 SGHTA, CDR2 FQGNSA. This CDR3 is CVSSDHPGSSNTEAFF. The CDR3 bases are TGTGTCAGCAGCGACCATCCAGGGTCTTCGAACACTGAAGCTTTCTTT.

This clonotype was seen repeatedly, ten times or more. This chain uses TRBV7-6 with TRBJ2-1, with TRBD2 as a possible D gene (6 bases). The CDR3 consists of 12 residues. V gave up 6 bases and J gave up 7 bases, with 10 bases separating them. CDR1 and CDR2 (germline): SGHVS, FNYEAQ. CDR3 residues: CASRGRGNEQFF. In nucleotides, the CDR3 is TGTGCCAGCAGGGGACGGGGGAATGAGCAGTTCTTC.

This clonotype was counted ten times or more. V is TRBV7-2 and J is TRBJ2-3, with 9 bases that match TRBD2. V shed 1 base and J 4 bases; nucleotides not matched to a gene: 6. This CDR3 is 16 amino acids long. The germline gives CDR1 SGHTA, CDR2 FQGNSA. The CDR3: CASSLVAGGRADTQYF. Written as DNA, the CDR3 is TGTGCCAGCAGCTTAGTTGCGGGGGGGCGAGCAGATACGCAGTATTTT.

Points on this clonotype: A read error likely explains this, since a far larger clone differs by one base. The chain combines TRBV6-5 with TRBJ2-5; D ambiguous. Trimming took 4 bases from V and 5 from J, leaving 8 bases between them. The CDR3 totals 12 residues. Germline V gives CDR1 MNHEY, CDR2 SVGAGI. CDR3 DNA: TGTGCCAGCAGTTCCTTTGGGGAGACCCAGTACTTC. Encoded protein: CASSSFGETQYF.

The chain joins TRBV7-6 to TRBJ2-1; D is unclear. Germline CDR1 and CDR2: SGHVS and FNYEAQ. Between the trimmed V and J ends, which lost 0 bases and 0 bases, there was a span of 9 bases. This CDR3 has 16 residues. The CDR3 spells CASSLAYFNSYNEQFF. CDR3 DNA: TGTGCCAGCAGCTTAGCTTACTTTAACTCCTACAATGAGCAGTTCTTC.

J is TRBJ1-6 and V is TRBV28; TRBD1 aligns across 9 bases. With V trimmed by 6 bases and J by 9 bases, 6 bases remained unmatched. Germline V gene data show CDR1 as MDHEN and CDR2 as SYDVKM. The CDR3 totals 14 residues. The CDR3 DNA is TGTGCCAGCAGCTACAGGGGGCTTATTTCACCCCTCCACTTT. Translation gives CASSYRGLISPLHF.

The table lists this clonotype with a few counts. The CDR3 region has the DNA TGTGCCAGCAGCTCCCGGGACAGGGGGCGATTGGAGACCCAGTACTTC. It specifies CASSSRDRGRLETQYF. V gene TRBV7-8 combines with J gene TRBJ2-5; 12 bases agree with TRBD1. After removal of 4 bases from V and 5 bases from J, the junction contained 8 bases not matched to a gene. The CDR3 is 16 amino acids. Germline V gives CDR1 SGHVS, CDR2 FQNEAQ.

This clonotype was observed at least ten times. V gene TRBV6-5 combines with J gene TRBJ2-6; no clear D gene. The CDR3 runs 19 residues. V was trimmed by 2 bases and J by 1 base, leaving 18 bases between them. Germline V gene data show CDR1 as MNHEY and CDR2 as SVGAGI. CDR3 DNA: TGTGCCAGCAGTTACACCGCTAGGCTTGGCGGTTCTGGGGCCAACGTCCTGACTTTC. Its translation is CASSYTARLGGSGANVLTF.

This chain links TRBV12-3 or TRBV12-4 with TRBJ2-3; TRBD2 agrees at 8 bases. The CDR3 is 14 amino acids. V was pared by 4 bases and J by 4 bases, with 4 bases of the junction left unmatched. CDR3 in amino acids: CASSWRGAPDTQYF. CDR3 in DNA: TGTGCCAGCAGTTGGCGGGGGGCCCCAGATACGCAGTATTTT.

The V call is TRBV7-3, the J call TRBJ1-1; 11 bases fit TRBD1. The germline V gene encodes CDR1 SGHTA and CDR2 FQGTGA. The V gene end was trimmed by 1 base and the J gene end by 1 base; junction bases not matched to a gene: 2. This CDR3 has 16 amino acids. The CDR3 protein is CASSLKGTGGNTEAFF. As DNA, the CDR3 is TGTGCCAGCAGCTTAAAAGGGACAGGGGGGAACACTGAAGCTTTCTTT.

This clonotype was observed a handful of times. This sequence joins TRBV6-6 and TRBJ1-2; 8 nucleotides agree with TRBD1. J lost 8 bases, V lost 2 bases, and 7 bases had no gene match. In germline, CDR1 is MNHNY, CDR2 SVGAGI (reference sequence). The CDR3 has 14 amino acids. In DNA, the CDR3 is TGTGCCAGCAGTTACGTTCAGGGGGCGGACGGCTACACCTTC. It translates to CASSYVQGADGYTF.

The chain couples TRBV7-6 to TRBJ1-1; D call uncertain. This CDR3 contains 15 residues. Germline CDR1 and CDR2: SGHVS and FNYEAQ. V gave up 1 base and J gave up 0 bases, with 9 bases separating them. The CDR3 coding sequence is TGTGCCAGCAGCTTAGAGAGGGCAGTGAACACTGAAGCTTTCTTT. As protein: CASSLERAVNTEAFF.

This clonotype was observed a few times. The rearrangement links TRBV7-8 to TRBJ1-1; D ambiguous. The CDR3 has 14 amino acids. Per the germline V gene, CDR1 is SGHVS and CDR2 is FQNEAQ. V was cut by 2 bases and J by 0 bases, with 7 bases left in between. CDR3 bases: TGTGCCAGCAGCTTACTTAAAATGAACACTGAAGCTTTCTTT. This gives the protein CASSLLKMNTEAFF.

About this clonotype itself: This CDR3 is missing its conserved last phenylalanine or tryptophan, likely due to a read error. V gene TRBV7-4 combines with J gene TRBJ1-5; possible D gene TRBD1, 6 bases. V lost 1 base, J lost 5 bases, and 12 bases lay in between. Looked up from germline, CDR1 is SGHVT and CDR2 is SQSDAQ. This CDR3 contains 15 residues. CDR3 sequence: CASSLESGEDQPQHV. The CDR3 DNA reads TGTGCCAGCAGCTTAGAGTCAGGGGAGGATCAGCCCCAGCATGTT.

The chain carries TRBV4-1 and TRBJ2-6; D not certain. The CDR3 length is 17 residues. The germline V and J ends were trimmed by 10 bases and 0 bases, with 19 bases remaining between them. Germline values: CDR1 MGHRA, CDR2 YSYEKL. CDR3: CATSLWAASSGANVLTF. CDR3 bases: TGCGCCACCTCCCTCTGGGCAGCAAGCTCTGGGGCCAACGTCCTGACTTTC.

This clonotype was picked up a small number of times. The V call is TRBV27, the J call TRBJ2-5; no clear D. Deletions cut 6 bases from V and 5 bases from J, with 16 bases between. Germline V CDR1 and CDR2: MNHEY, SMNVEV (reference sequence). CDR3 size: 14 residues. The CDR3 nucleotides read TGTGCCAGCAGCTCTAGGCGGCTCCCTGAGACCCAGTACTTC. This translates into CASSSRRLPETQYF.

This clonotype was seen a few times. The chain joins TRBV19 to TRBJ1-5, with D unclear. Germline V gene sequence: CDR1 LNHDA, CDR2 SQIVND (reference sequence). CDR3 length equals 13 residues. Between the trimmed V and J ends, which lost 1 base and 4 bases, there was a span of 5 bases. CDR3 sequence reads: CASSIVPNQPQHF. Written as DNA, the CDR3 is TGTGCCAGTAGTATAGTTCCGAATCAGCCCCAGCATTTT. Combining the CDR3 with reference TRBV19 and TRBJ1-5 gives the whole variable domain DGGITQSPKYLFRKEGQNVTLSCEQNLNHDAMYWYRQDPGQGLRLIYYSQIVNDFQKGDIAEGYSVSREKKESFPLTVTSAQKNPTAFYLCASSIVPNQPQHFGDGTRLSIL.

This sequence joins TRBV19 and TRBJ1-1; D may be TRBD1 (6 bases). Trimming removed 5 bases at V and 7 bases at J, with 14 bases between. Per the germline V gene, CDR1 is LNHDA and CDR2 is SQIVND (reference sequence). This CDR3 comprises 13 residues. CDR3 coding DNA: TGTGCCAGTAGTCCGCAGGGGAACTATGAAGCTTTCTTT. Protein product: CASSPQGNYEAFF.

This clonotype was recorded many times. The chain combines TRBV6-1 with TRBJ2-6, with D perhaps TRBD1 (6 bases). V lost 6 bases and J 1 base, leaving 10 bases between the germline ends. In germline, CDR1 is MNHNS, CDR2 SASEGT. There are 15 residues in the CDR3. The CDR3 nucleotides are TGTGCCAGCAGACCACAGGGATCTGGGGCCAACGTCCTGACTTTC. Protein sequence: CASRPQGSGANVLTF.

The chain is built from TRBV27 and TRBJ1-2; the match to TRBD1 covers 10 bases. The junction had 9 bases not matched to a gene; V was cut back by 5 bases and J by 6 bases. This CDR3 region has 15 residues. Germline CDR1 reads MNHEY; CDR2 reads SMNVEV (reference sequence). DNA of the CDR3: TGTGCCAGCAGTCCGAGGACAGGGGGGTTTAATGGCTACACCTTC. This codes for CASSPRTGGFNGYTF.

The rearrangement uses TRBV7-6 and TRBJ2-5, with 10 nucleotides matching TRBD2. From germline, CDR1 is SGHVS and CDR2 FNYEAQ. CDR3 length: 16 amino acids. J lost 1 base, V lost 4 bases, and 6 bases had no gene match. The CDR3 loop reads CASSSGIAGGQETQYF. CDR3 DNA: TGTGCCAGCAGCTCCGGTATAGCGGGGGGCCAAGAGACCCAGTACTTC.